Presented here are 10 T cell receptor beta chains from one specimen sequenced in a study of T cells after yellow fever vaccination. TCRdb passed the 5' RACE reads through MiXCR, listing each CDR3 protein once. Of hundreds of thousands of distinct CDR3 sequences in the sample, approximately 13% were seen once. Sequences were derived from PBMCs, sampled on the day of the yellow fever booster vaccination. The receptors were sampled from a man in his thirties or forties who received the YFV17D yellow fever vaccine.

This clonotype was recorded many times. The genes are TRBV20-1 and TRBJ2-5; D might be TRBD1 (6 bases). Germline loops: CDR1 DFQATT, CDR2 SNEGSKA (reference sequence). The CDR3 length is 13 residues. V dropped 7 bases and J dropped 2 bases, with 14 bases sitting between them. The CDR3 DNA reads TGCAGTGGCTTGGACAGTGTACAAGAGACCCAGTACTTC. Protein: CSGLDSVQETQYF.

The sample holds a few counts of this clonotype. The gene calls are TRBV7-2 and TRBJ2-1, with D perhaps matching TRBD1 or TRBD2 (7 bases each). Per germline, CDR1 SGHTA and CDR2 FQGNSA. V was pared by 7 bases and J by 1 base, with 20 bases between. The CDR3 consists of 17 residues. The DNA for the CDR3 is TGTGCCAGCACCAGGGGGGGAACGATCAATTCCTACAATGAGCAGTTCTTC. Residues: CASTRGGTINSYNEQFF. The full variable domain, in which reference TRBV7-2 and TRBJ2-1 provide the parts outside the CDR3, is GAGVSQSPSNKVTEKGKDVELRCDPISGHTALYWYRQSLGQGLEFLIYFQGNSAPDKSGLPSDRFSAERTGGSVSTLTIQRTQQEDSAVYLCASTRGGTINSYNEQFFGPGTRLTVL.

To note about this clonotype: The junction shows a germline mismatch at one end, possibly a read error. This chain links TRBV24-1 with TRBJ2-2; the match to TRBD1 covers 8 bases. CDR3 length: 18 amino acids. Germline V CDR1 and CDR2: KGHDR, SFDVKD. In DNA form, the CDR3 reads TGTGCCACCAGTGATTCGGGCAGGACAGGGCGGAACATCGGGGAGCTGTTTTTT. This translates into CATSDSGRTGRNIGELFF.

This clonotype was detected only a few times. In DNA, the CDR3 is TGTGCCAGTTCCGGAGGGTTGGGAGAGACAGATACGCAGTATTTT. It codes for CASSGGLGETDTQYF. The V gene is TRBV19, the J gene TRBJ2-3, with D maybe TRBD2 (6 bases). Germline CDR1 and CDR2: LNHDA and SQIVND (reference sequence). V shed 8 bases and J shed 3 bases, with 18 bases lying between them. The CDR3 runs 15 residues.

The chain has TRBV9 and TRBJ1-1; D gene uncertain. V shed 0 bases and J shed 7 bases, with 13 bases lying between them. The CDR3 is 14 amino acids. Germline V gene sequence: CDR1 SGDLS, CDR2 YYNGEE. CDR3 protein: CASSVVVSSGEAFF. Here the CDR3 DNA reads TGTGCCAGCAGCGTAGTAGTTTCTTCCGGTGAAGCTTTCTTT.

The J gene is TRBJ2-3, the V gene TRBV11-3; either TRBD1 or TRBD2 may supply D (6 bases each). CDR3 length: 15 residues. The V end was cut by 5 bases, the J end by 3 bases, with 15 bases between. Germline CDR1 is SGHNT and CDR2 is YENEEA. CDR3 loop: CASSPRGQVTDTQYF. CDR3 DNA sequence: TGTGCCAGCAGCCCCCGGGGGCAGGTGACAGATACGCAGTATTTT.

The gene calls are TRBV6-5 and TRBJ2-3, with D possibly TRBD1 on 6 matching bases. Germline loops: CDR1 MNHEY, CDR2 SVGAGI. The CDR3 has 15 residues. Trimming shortened V by 4 bases and J by 2 bases, and 13 bases separated the two germline ends. CDR3 region: CASSSKDRFTDTQYF. CDR3 in DNA: TGTGCCAGCAGTTCCAAGGACAGATTCACAGATACGCAGTATTTT.

This clonotype has ten or more counts. The V and J genes are TRBV12-3 or TRBV12-4 and TRBJ2-5; the D is unclear. The CDR3 contains 13 residues. Deletions cut 6 bases from V and 1 base from J, with 9 bases between. The CDR3 DNA follows: TGTGCCAGCAGCCCCCGCACCCAAGAGACCCAGTACTTC. It yields the protein CASSPRTQETQYF.

The table lists this clonotype with a few counts. The J gene is TRBJ2-7, the V gene TRBV30, with D hard to call. V was cut by 3 bases and J by 3 bases, with 6 bases left in between. This CDR3 is 11 amino acids long. Germline V lookup: CDR1 GTSNPN, CDR2 SVGIG (reference sequence). CDR3: CAWRSVYEQYF. Here the CDR3 DNA reads TGTGCCTGGAGATCCGTCTACGAGCAGTACTTC. The full variable domain, its missing parts supplied by reference TRBV30 and TRBJ2-7, is SQTIHQWPATLVQPVGSPLSLECTVEGTSNPNLYWYRQAAGRGLQLLFYSVGIGQISSEVPQNLSASRPQDRQFILSSKKLLLSDSGFYLCAWRSVYEQYFGPGTRLTVT.

In this sample, this clonotype turned up many times. J is TRBJ2-4 and V is TRBV28; TRBD2 aligns across 14 bases. The CDR3 length is 17 residues. The germline V gene has CDR1 MDHEN and CDR2 SYDVKM. Trimming at V came to 0 bases and at J to 5 bases, leaving 3 bases not matched to a gene. The CDR3 coding sequence is TGTGCCAGCAGTTTATGGAGACTAGCGGGAGGGCAAAACATTCAGTACTTC. Its translation is CASSLWRLAGGQNIQYF.